This T cell receptor beta chain stems from a study of shared clonotypes between healthy human individuals. The CDR3 sequence is 17 residues long. V dropped 5 bases and J dropped 3 bases, with 19 bases sitting between them. Germline V lookup: CDR1 MNHEY, CDR2 SMNVEV (reference sequence). Subsets obtained from CD4+ cells comprised CD45RA+ naive and CD45RA-negative memory cells. Using immunoSEQ multiplex PCR, the repertoire was profiled, and TCRdb retains in-frame clones only, with some absent. The repertoire consists of some 2,500,000 clones, with 90% to 95% occurring once and the leading ten covering approximately 0.37%.

The TCR was taken from a man in his late teens or twenties in good health. Some clones in this sample may be carry-over from other donors' samples. V is TRBV27 and J is TRBJ2-2; tentative D call: TRBD2 (6 bases). Sequencing was carried out using naive CD4+ T cells from PBMCs. Sample subset: CD45RA+ positively selected. CDR3 coding DNA: TGTGCCAGCAGTCTAATGTACACGGGAGTGGACACCGGGGAGCTGTTTTTT. Its translation is CASSLMYTGVDTGELFF.